Listed below are T cell receptor beta chains from one sample, sequenced in a study of blood T cell repertoires in COVID-19. Measured with immunoSEQ multiplex PCR; TCRdb has only the in-frame clones, and not every one. This sample has about 280,000 clones; roughly 90% occur once, and the top ten carry roughly 5.1%. Sequencing input: peripheral blood. These receptor sequences come from a man aged 40-49 years with acute or convalescent COVID-19. The CDR3 runs from the conserved cysteine through the conserved F or W. D genes are given only for firm matches. Some rows have no size entry. The others give once, few or many, or a class for an expanded clone.

v_call	j_call	cdr3_length	d_call	clone_size	cdr3_nt	cdr3_aa
TRBV6-5	TRBJ1-1	14	TRBD1	.	TGTGCCAGCAGTTCGAGGACAGGGCACACTGAAGCTTTCTTT	CASSSRTGHTEAFF
TRBV24-1	TRBJ1-6	16	.	.	TGTGCCACCAGTGATTTGGCAGGGAGGTATAATTCACCCCTCCACTTT	CATSDLAGRYNSPLHF
TRBV2	TRBJ2-1	14	TRBD2	.	TGTGCCAGCATCGCTAGCGGGGGGAGTGATGAGCAGTTCTTC	CASIASGGSDEQFF
TRBV11-3	TRBJ1-1	14	.	few	TGTGCCAGCAGCTTCAGCCAGGTTGGCACTGAAGCTTTCTTT	CASSFSQVGTEAFF
TRBV29-1	TRBJ1-2	13	TRBD1	.	TGCAGCGTTGAAGAATCCAGGGGGGCCCGGTACACCTTC	CSVEESRGARYTF
TRBV7-8	TRBJ1-5	15	TRBD1	.	TGTGCCAGCAGCTTAGGGACCCAGGGGGCGCGGCCCCAGCATTTT	CASSLGTQGARPQHF
TRBV19	TRBJ1-2	12	TRBD1	.	TGTGCCAGTACCGACAGGGACTATGGCTACACCTTC	CASTDRDYGYTF
TRBV6-5	TRBJ2-5	12	.	.	TGTGCCAGCAGACCGGTACAGGGGGGGGCGGACTTC	CASRPVQGGADF
TRBV7-9	TRBJ1-4	13	.	.	TGTGCCAGCAGCTTAGAGGGGCGAGAAAAACTGTTTTTT	CASSLEGREKLFF
TRBV24-1	TRBJ1-1	12	.	few	TGTGCCACCAGTGACGGGAGCCGTAAAGCTTTCTTT	CATSDGSRKAFF
TRBV24-1	TRBJ2-1	13	.	.	TGTGCCACCAGTACAGGCCCTAGGGATGAGCAGTTCTTC	CATSTGPRDEQFF
TRBV6-5	TRBJ1-1	14	TRBD1	.	TGTGCCAGCAGTTCGACAGGGTGGCACACTGAAGCTTTCTTT	CASSSTGWHTEAFF
TRBV6-2/TRBV6-3	TRBJ1-1	17	TRBD1	.	TGTGCCAGCAGTCGCCCCATGGGACAGCCAGTAAACACTGAAGCTTTCTTT	CASSRPMGQPVNTEAFF
TRBV23-1	TRBJ1-5	11	.	once	TGCGCCGGCGGGGATTATCAGCCCCAGCATTTT	CAGGDYQPQHF
TRBV2	TRBJ2-5	14	.	.	TGTGCCAGCACCCCCCGCCGGGAGCCAGAGACCCAGTACTTC	CASTPRREPETQYF
TRBV7-8	TRBJ2-2	15	.	.	TGTGCCAGCAGTCCGCCCACGACAGTCCCCGGGGAGCTGTTTTTT	CASSPPTTVPGELFF
TRBV3-1/TRBV3-2	TRBJ2-3	16	TRBD1	.	TGTGCCAGCAGCCATACCGGACAGGGAAGCACAGATACGCAGTATTTT	CASSHTGQGSTDTQYF
TRBV10-3	TRBJ2-3	16	.	.	TGTGCCATCAGTGATGGAATCGGGACTAGCACAGATACGCAGTATTTT	CAISDGIGTSTDTQYF
TRBV21-1	TRBJ2-7	13	.	.	TGTGCCAGCAAGGACAGTCACTCCTACGAGCAGTACTTC	CASKDSHSYEQYF
TRBV29-1	TRBJ1-4	13	TRBD1	.	TGCAGCGCCGCGGACAGGGGGGATGAAAAACTGTTTTTT	CSAADRGDEKLFF
TRBV11-3	TRBJ1-1	13	.	.	TGTGCCAGCAGCGTCAGGGGAAGGACTGAAGCTTTCTTT	CASSVRGRTEAFF
TRBV29-1	TRBJ1-2	13	.	.	TGCAGCGTTAAAAGCGGAAACTGGGATGGCTACACCTTC	CSVKSGNWDGYTF
TRBV7-6	TRBJ1-2	13	TRBD1	.	TGTGCCAGCAGCTTGGACAGGGCCAGCGGCTACACCTTC	CASSLDRASGYTF
TRBV5-1	TRBJ2-7	14	.	.	TGCGCCAGCACCCACGAGGGCGGACCCTACGAGCAGTACTTC	CASTHEGGPYEQYF
TRBV10-2	TRBJ1-6	16	.	.	TGCGCCAGCAGTGAGAGTACAGCTACCTATAATTCACCCCTCCACTTT	CASSESTATYNSPLHF
TRBV7-3	TRBJ1-1	15	TRBD1	.	TGTGCCAGCAGCCCACAGGGGTCATTGAACACTGAAGCTTTCTTT	CASSPQGSLNTEAFF
TRBV9	TRBJ2-1	15	TRBD2	.	TGTGCCAGCAGCGTAAGCGGGGGGGCTTGGAATGAGCAGTTCTTC	CASSVSGGAWNEQFF
TRBV5-1	TRBJ1-2	14	TRBD1	.	TGCGCCAGCAGCTCGACAGGGGGAACTAAGGGCTACACCTTC	CASSSTGGTKGYTF
TRBV11-3	TRBJ2-1	16	TRBD2	.	TGTGCCAGCAGCTCCCGGGGCAGCGGGGGGGTGAATGAGCAGTTCTTC	CASSSRGSGGVNEQFF
TRBV5-1	TRBJ2-2	15	.	.	TGCGCCAGCAGCTTGGTGGAGGGGCTCACCGGGGAGCTGTTTTTT	CASSLVEGLTGELFF
TRBV5-6	TRBJ1-3	15	TRBD1	.	TGTGCCAGCAGCTCGACAGGGGCAGAGGGAAACACCATATATTTT	CASSSTGAEGNTIYF
TRBV7-3	TRBJ2-3	15	TRBD2	.	TGTGCCAGCAGCCCCTATGCGGGGGGGAGGGATACGCAGTATTTT	CASSPYAGGRDTQYF
TRBV11-2	TRBJ2-7	15	.	.	TGTGCCAGCAGCCTGTCCCCTGGGGCCGCCTACGAGCAGTACTTC	CASSLSPGAAYEQYF
TRBV3-1/TRBV3-2	TRBJ1-1	13	.	.	TGTGCCAGCAGCCGAACAGTGAACACTGAAGCTTTCTTT	CASSRTVNTEAFF
TRBV5-1	TRBJ2-3	12	.	.	TGCGCCAGCAGCTTCGAGCCAGATACGCAGTATTTT	CASSFEPDTQYF
TRBV12-5	TRBJ1-1	12	.	few	TGTGCTAGTGGTCCTCGCGGCACTGAAGCTTTCTTT	CASGPRGTEAFF
TRBV5-1	TRBJ1-2	14	TRBD1	.	TGCGCCAGCAGCCCCACAGGGGTTGCCTATGGCTACACCTTC	CASSPTGVAYGYTF